This is a list of T cell receptor beta chains from one sample in a study of shared clonotypes between healthy human individuals. Sequenced by immunoSEQ multiplex PCR; TCRdb stores in-frame clones only, minus some. The sample consists of hundreds of thousands of clones, roughly 96% of them appearing once. Specimen: naive CD8+ T cells sorted from blood. These receptors were taken from a woman in her thirties in good health. Each CDR3 is given with its conserved first and last residue.

V,CDR3
TRBV7-9,CASSLGESIHEQYF
TRBV2,CASSPNPGRRGPYNEQFF
TRBV6-1,CASSENRSNQPQHF
TRBV28,CASSLSYGRLGELFF
TRBV6-5,CASSYGLATYEQYF
TRBV11-2,CASSLISGSMGELFF
TRBV7-9,CASSPLGAGEADYEQYF
TRBV28,CATQLAGGNEQFF
TRBV5-1,CASSLAAGQLPSDYGYTF
TRBV6-5,CASSYRGILNTGELFF
TRBV28,CASSFVGSDTEAFF
TRBV4-2,CASSPTGRARYPYEQYF
TRBV4-1,CASSLHEGGESYEQYF
TRBV4-1,CASSLGPSGVNEQFF
TRBV7-9,CASSFSGAGNTIYF
TRBV5-1,CASSFAGSAKNIQYF
TRBV6-1,CASLGGGLEQYF